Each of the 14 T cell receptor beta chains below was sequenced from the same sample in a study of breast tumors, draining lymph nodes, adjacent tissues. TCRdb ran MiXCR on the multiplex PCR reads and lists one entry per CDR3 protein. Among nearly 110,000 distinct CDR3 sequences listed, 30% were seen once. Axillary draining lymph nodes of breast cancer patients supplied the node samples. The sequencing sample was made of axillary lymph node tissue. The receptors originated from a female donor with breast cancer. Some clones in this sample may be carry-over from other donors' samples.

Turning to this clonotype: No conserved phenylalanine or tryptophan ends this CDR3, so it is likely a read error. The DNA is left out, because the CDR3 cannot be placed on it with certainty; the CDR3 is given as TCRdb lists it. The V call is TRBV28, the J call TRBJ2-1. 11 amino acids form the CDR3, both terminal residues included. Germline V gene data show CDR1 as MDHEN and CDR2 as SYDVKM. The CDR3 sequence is CASRNGWLEFL.

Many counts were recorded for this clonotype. The CDR3 here is CASSWGQGGYGYTF. CDR3 DNA sequence: TGTGCCAGCAGTTGGGGACAGGGGGGCTATGGCTACACCTTC. The rearrangement joins TRBV27 to TRBJ1-2; 11 bases agree with TRBD1. With V trimmed by 4 bases and J by 4 bases, 2 bases remained unmatched. The CDR3 length is 14 residues. Germline V CDR1 and CDR2: MNHEY, SMNVEV (reference sequence).

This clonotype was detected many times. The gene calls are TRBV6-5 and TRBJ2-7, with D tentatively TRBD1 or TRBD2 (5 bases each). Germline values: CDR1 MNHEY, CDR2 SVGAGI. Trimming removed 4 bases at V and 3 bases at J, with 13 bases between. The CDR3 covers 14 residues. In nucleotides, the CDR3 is TGTGCCAGCAGTTCCCGGGACGGTTACTACGAGCAGTACTTC. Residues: CASSSRDGYYEQYF.

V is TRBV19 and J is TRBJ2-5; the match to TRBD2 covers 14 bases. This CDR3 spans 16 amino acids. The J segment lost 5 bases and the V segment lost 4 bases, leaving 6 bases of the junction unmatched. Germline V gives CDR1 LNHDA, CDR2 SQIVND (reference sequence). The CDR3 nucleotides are TGTGCCAGTAGTACGACTAGCGGGGGGGCCTGGGAGACCCAGTACTTC. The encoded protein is CASSTTSGGAWETQYF.

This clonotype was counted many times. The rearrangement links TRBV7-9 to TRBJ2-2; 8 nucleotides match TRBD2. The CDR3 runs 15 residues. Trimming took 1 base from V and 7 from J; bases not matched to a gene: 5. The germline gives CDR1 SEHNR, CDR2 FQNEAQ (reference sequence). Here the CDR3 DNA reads TGTGCCAGCAGCTTAGGAAGCGGGAGTGGCGGGGAGCTGTTTTTT. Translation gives CASSLGSGSGGELFF.

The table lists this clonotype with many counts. CDR3 sequence reads: CASESGGYEQYF. The CDR3 DNA reads as TGTGCCAGCGAGTCCGGAGGCTACGAGCAGTACTTC. The chain combines TRBV6-2 or TRBV6-3 with TRBJ2-7, with D perhaps matching TRBD2 (5 bases). CDR1 is MNHEY and CDR2 is SVGEGT in the germline V gene. V was pared by 8 bases and J by 3 bases, with 11 bases between. The CDR3 length is 12 residues.

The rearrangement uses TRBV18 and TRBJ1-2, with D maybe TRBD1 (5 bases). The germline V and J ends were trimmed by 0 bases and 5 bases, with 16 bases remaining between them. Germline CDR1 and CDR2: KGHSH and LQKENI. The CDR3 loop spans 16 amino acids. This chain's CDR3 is CASSPPQGSTLYGYTF. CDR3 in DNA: TGTGCCAGCTCACCACCTCAGGGCTCCACCCTATATGGCTACACCTTC.

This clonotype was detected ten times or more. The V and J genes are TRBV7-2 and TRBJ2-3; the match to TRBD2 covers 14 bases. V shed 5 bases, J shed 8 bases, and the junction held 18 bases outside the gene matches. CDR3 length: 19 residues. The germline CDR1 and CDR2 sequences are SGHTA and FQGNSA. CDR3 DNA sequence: TGTGCCAGCAGCCCGAGAGGGGGGGGACTAGCGGGGGCCCGTCGTACGCAGTATTTT. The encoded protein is CASSPRGGGLAGARRTQYF.

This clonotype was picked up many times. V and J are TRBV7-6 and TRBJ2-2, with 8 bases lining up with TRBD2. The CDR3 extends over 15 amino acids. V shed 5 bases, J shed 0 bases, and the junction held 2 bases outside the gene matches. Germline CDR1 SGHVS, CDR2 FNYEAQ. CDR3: CASSTGLANTGELFF. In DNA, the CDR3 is TGTGCCAGCAGCACGGGACTAGCGAACACCGGGGAGCTGTTTTTT.

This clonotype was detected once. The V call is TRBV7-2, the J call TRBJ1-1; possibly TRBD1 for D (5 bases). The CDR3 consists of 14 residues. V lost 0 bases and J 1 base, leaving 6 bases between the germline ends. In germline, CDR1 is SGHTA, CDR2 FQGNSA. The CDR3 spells CASSLARGNTEAFF. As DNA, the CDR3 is TGTGCCAGCAGCTTAGCGAGGGGGAACACTGAAGCTTTCTTT.

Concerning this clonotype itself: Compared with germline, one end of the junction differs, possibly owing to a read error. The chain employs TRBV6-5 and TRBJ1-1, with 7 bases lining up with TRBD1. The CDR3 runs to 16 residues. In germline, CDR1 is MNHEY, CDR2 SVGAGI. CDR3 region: CASSYGPGTANTEASF. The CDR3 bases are TGTGCCAGCAGTTACGGCCCAGGGACAGCCAACACTGAAGCTTCCTTT.

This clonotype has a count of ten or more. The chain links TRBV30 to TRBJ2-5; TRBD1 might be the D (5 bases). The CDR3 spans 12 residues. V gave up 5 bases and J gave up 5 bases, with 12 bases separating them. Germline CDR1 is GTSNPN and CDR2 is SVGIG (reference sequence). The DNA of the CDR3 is TGTGCCTGGGGGGCGGTAGGTGAGACCCAGTACTTC. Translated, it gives CAWGAVGETQYF. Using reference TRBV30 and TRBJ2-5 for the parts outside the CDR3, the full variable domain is SQTIHQWPATLVQPVGSPLSLECTVEGTSNPNLYWYRQAAGRGLQLLFYSVGIGQISSEVPQNLSASRPQDRQFILSSKKLLLSDSGFYLCAWGAVGETQYFGPGTRLLVL.

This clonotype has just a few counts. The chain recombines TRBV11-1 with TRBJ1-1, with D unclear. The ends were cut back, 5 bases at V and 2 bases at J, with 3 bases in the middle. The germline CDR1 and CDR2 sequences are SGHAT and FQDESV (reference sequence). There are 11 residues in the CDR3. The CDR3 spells CASSDNTEAFF. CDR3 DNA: TGTGCCAGCAGCGATAACACTGAAGCTTTCTTT.

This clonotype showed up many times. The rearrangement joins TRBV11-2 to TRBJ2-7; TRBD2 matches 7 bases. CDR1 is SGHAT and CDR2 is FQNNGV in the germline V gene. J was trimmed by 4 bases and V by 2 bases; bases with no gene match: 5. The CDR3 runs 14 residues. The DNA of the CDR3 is TGTGCCAGCAGCTTACGGGGGGTCGTTTACGAGCAGTACTTC. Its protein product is CASSLRGVVYEQYF.